The rows below give T cell receptor beta chains drawn from one sample of a study of OX40 agonist ivuxolimab in advanced cancers. Profiling relied on immunoSEQ multiplex PCR, and the TCRdb table lists in-frame clones only, not all of them. The data hold roughly 19,000 clones, with 88% observed a single time. Sequences were derived from CD4+ or CD8+ T cells sorted from blood, sampled in a trial of the OX40 agonist ivuxolimab. Receptors were obtained from an adult with an advanced solid tumor such as melanoma, head and neck, liver or kidney cancer. CDR3s include the opening cysteine and the closing phenylalanine or tryptophan. D genes are given only for firm matches. Some rows mark clone size as missing; the rest say once, few, many or name a class of expanded clone.

>TRBJ2-1|NA|NA|TRBV7-9|12
TGTGCCAGCACCAACAGAAACAATGAGCAGTTCTTC
CASTNRNNEQFF
>TRBJ2-7|NA|NA|TRBV18|16
TGTGCCAGCTCCCACCGAGACGAGGCGGCAGGGCACGAGCAGTACTTC
CASSHRDEAAGHEQYF
>TRBJ2-1|NA|NA|TRBV9|17
TGTGCCAGCAGCGTAGGTCCCTTGCCGGGAGTAAACAATGAGCAGTTCTTC
CASSVGPLPGVNNEQFF
>TRBJ2-1|NA|few|TRBV10-3|13
TGTGCCATCAGTGACGGAGGGACGAAGGAGCAGTTCTTC
CAISDGGTKEQFF
>TRBJ2-7|NA|once|TRBV11-2|14
TGTGCCAGCAGCTTAGCTGGAAGGGCCTACGAGCAGTACTTC
CASSLAGRAYEQYF
>TRBJ1-5|TRBD1|NA|TRBV4-1|14
TGCGCCAGCAGCCAGGGACAGGGCAACTCGCCCCAGCATTTT
CASSQGQGNSPQHF
>TRBJ2-7|NA|NA|TRBV7-6|14
TGTGCCAGCAGCTTAGCTGGGGGTGCTTACGAGCAGTACTTC
CASSLAGGAYEQYF
>TRBJ1-3|NA|NA|TRBV30|14
TGTGCCTGGAGTGAATCAGGGTTTGGAAACACCATATATTTT
CAWSESGFGNTIYF
>TRBJ1-4|NA|NA|TRBV12-2|13
TGTGCAAGTCGCTTTTGGCAGCACGAAAAACTGTTTTTT
CASRFWQHEKLFF
>TRBJ2-3|NA|NA|TRBV5-1|13
TGCGCCAGCAGCTTGTGGAGCACAGATACGCAGTATTTT
CASSLWSTDTQYF
>TRBJ2-2|NA|NA|TRBV7-6|15
TGTGCCAGCAGCTTAGTCGGCAGGAACACCGGGGAGCTGTTTTTT
CASSLVGRNTGELFF
>TRBJ1-5|NA|large|TRBV27|14
TGTGCCAGCAGTTTTGGGGCGGACAATCAGCCCCAGCATTTT
CASSFGADNQPQHF
>TRBJ2-7|TRBD2|NA|TRBV4-2|14
TGTGCCAGCAGCCAAGGGCTAGCGGGCTACGAGCAGTACTTC
CASSQGLAGYEQYF
>TRBJ2-7|NA|NA|TRBV5-1|13
TGCGCCAGCAGCTTGGACAGGGTCTACGAGCAGTACTTC
CASSLDRVYEQYF
>TRBJ2-3|NA|NA|TRBV27|11
TGTGCCACCTGGACCTCAGATACGCAGTATTTT
CATWTSDTQYF
>TRBJ2-7|NA|NA|TRBV25-1|15
TGTGCCAGCAGTGAATTCGGGTTAGCGTCGCGCGAGCAGTACTTC
CASSEFGLASREQYF
>TRBJ2-2|NA|NA|TRBV7-9|15
TGTGCCAGCAGCGAAAGTGGCGGTAACACCGGGGAGCTGTTTTTT
CASSESGGNTGELFF
>TRBJ2-7|TRBD2|NA|TRBV11-2|14
TGTGCCAGCAGCTTGAGGCTAGCGGGTTACGAGCAGTACTTC
CASSLRLAGYEQYF
>TRBJ2-3|TRBD1|NA|TRBV5-1|15
TGCGCCAGCAGCTTGGCCTCAGGGGGCGTCGATACATGGTATTTT
CASSLASGGVDTWYF
>TRBJ1-1|NA|NA|TRBV2|14
TGTGCCAGCAGTGTTGCAACTCTGGCCACTGAAGCTTTCTTT
CASSVATLATEAFF
>TRBJ1-2|NA|NA|TRBV5-6|13
TGTGCCAGCAGCTCGCGGGGTGCCTATGGCTACACCTTC
CASSSRGAYGYTF
>TRBJ2-2|NA|NA|TRBV29-1|10
TGCAGCGTCGCAGAACGGGGAGCTGTTTTT
CSVAERGAVF
>TRBJ1-2|NA|NA|TRBV29-1|16
TGCAGCGTTGAAGACAGGGGACCAAATGGAAACTATGGCTACACCTTC
CSVEDRGPNGNYGYTF
>TRBJ2-3|TRBD2|NA|TRBV4-1|16
TGCGCCAGCAGCCAAGTCACTAGCGGGAGTCTCGATACGCAGTATTTT
CASSQVTSGSLDTQYF
>TRBJ1-1|NA|once|TRBV5-4|13
TGTGCCAGCAGCTTCTCTAGTAACACTGAAGCTTTCTTT
CASSFSSNTEAFF
>TRBJ1-1|NA|NA|TRBV7-8|13
TGTGCCAGCAGCTTGGAGTCTTACACTGAAGCTTTCTTT
CASSLESYTEAFF
>TRBJ1-3|NA|NA|TRBV5-6|15
TGTGCCAGCAGGTCCTACGGTAACTCTGGAAACACCATATATTTT
CASRSYGNSGNTIYF
>TRBJ2-5|NA|NA|TRBV5-1|17
TGCGCCAGCAGCCCGGCCAGGCGACCCAGGGGTTGGGAGACCCAGTACTTC
CASSPARRPRGWETQYF
>TRBJ1-6|NA|NA|TRBV4-1|18
TGCGCCAGCAGCCAAGTCTCGGGACACATAGGATCTAATTCACCCCTCCACTTT
CASSQVSGHIGSNSPLHF
>TRBJ2-7|NA|NA|TRBV15|12
TGTGCCACCAGCGGGGTTTCCTACGAGCAGTACTTC
CATSGVSYEQYF
>TRBJ2-1|NA|NA|TRBV29-1|10
TGCAGCGTTCTAAGGTATGAGCAGTTCTTC
CSVLRYEQFF
>TRBJ2-3|NA|NA|TRBV9|14
TGTGCCAGCAGCGTGAGCCGAAGCACAGATACGCAGTATTTT
CASSVSRSTDTQYF
>TRBJ2-1|NA|once|TRBV25-1|10
TGTGCCAGCGGGAGTGCTAAGCAGTTCTTC
CASGSAKQFF
>TRBJ1-2|TRBD1|NA|TRBV2|12
TGTGCCAGTACAGGGGCGGACTATGGCTACACCTTC
CASTGADYGYTF
>TRBJ2-3|TRBD2|NA|TRBV7-8|16
TGTGCCAGCAGCTTAGCGGCAGCGGGAGGGGTGGCTACGCAGTATTTT
CASSLAAAGGVATQYF
>TRBJ1-1|NA|NA|TRBV2|11
TGTGCCAGCTTGGGGAGAAAAGAAGCTTTCTTT
CASLGRKEAFF
>TRBJ2-1|TRBD2|once|TRBV9|17
TGTGCCCGCAGCGGGAGGGGGCTAGCGGGGGACAGCAATGAGCAGTTCTTC
CARSGRGLAGDSNEQFF
>TRBJ2-3|TRBD1|NA|TRBV2|17
TGTGCCAGCAGTGAGCTACCGGGACAGGGGGACACAGATACGCAGTATTTT
CASSELPGQGDTDTQYF
>TRBJ1-3|NA|NA|TRBV2|15
TGTGCCAGCAGCTGGGGCAGAGGCTCTGGAAACACCATATATTTT
CASSWGRGSGNTIYF
>TRBJ2-7|TRBD1|NA|TRBV7-9|15
TGTGCCAGCAGTTCCCCCGCGGACAGGGGGTCCGAGCAGTACTTC
CASSSPADRGSEQYF
>TRBJ1-5|NA|NA|TRBV9|15
TGTGCCCGCCGCGCGGGGGAGGGGGGCGGTCAGCCCCAGCATTTT
CARRAGEGGGQPQHF
>TRBJ2-7|TRBD2|NA|TRBV4-2|16
TGTGCCAGCAGCCAAGAAATTGCGGGGGAAGGGGACGAGCAGTACTTC
CASSQEIAGEGDEQYF
>TRBJ1-1|TRBD1|NA|TRBV7-8|15
TGTGCCAGCAGCTTTGAGGTACAGGGGGGCACTGAAGCTTTCTTT
CASSFEVQGGTEAFF
>TRBJ2-2|TRBD1|NA|TRBV27|13
TGTGCCAGCAGTGAAGGGGGCTCCGGGGAGCTGTTTTTT
CASSEGGSGELFF
>TRBJ2-7|NA|NA|TRBV27|13
TGTGCCAGCGCCATAACTCGGACCTACGAGCAGTACTTC
CASAITRTYEQYF
>TRBJ1-1|NA|NA|TRBV5-1|15
TGCGCCAGCAGCTTGGATGTGGGGTGGAACACTGAAGCTTTCTTT
CASSLDVGWNTEAFF
>TRBJ2-7|NA|NA|TRBV13|13
TGTGCCAGCAGCTTTTTAGGGGCCCACGAGCAGTACTTC
CASSFLGAHEQYF
>TRBJ1-2|NA|NA|TRBV7-8|13
TGTGCCAGCAGCTTAGACAGGGCCTATGGCTACACCTTC
CASSLDRAYGYTF
>TRBJ1-1|NA|NA|TRBV5-4|15
TGTGCCAGCAGCTGGGAGGGGGAGGAGAACACTGAAGCTTTCTTT
CASSWEGEENTEAFF
>TRBJ1-4|NA|NA|TRBV19|14
TGTGCCAGCCGCGGCCGAGGGGTGGGTGAAAAACTGTTTTTT
CASRGRGVGEKLFF
>TRBJ1-5|NA|NA|TRBV21-1|18
TGTGCCAGCAATCACCGTAGGGGGGCGCAGGGGGTCGGGCAGCCCCAGCATTTT
CASNHRRGAQGVGQPQHF
>TRBJ2-7|TRBD2|NA|TRBV6-6|13
TGTGCCAGCAGCCAGACTAGCGCGAACGAGCAGTACTTC
CASSQTSANEQYF
>TRBJ2-5|NA|NA|TRBV6-1|18
TGTGCCAGCAGTGAAGCGTTCCTCCAGGGTGGCTGGGAAGAGACCCAGTACTTC
CASSEAFLQGGWEETQYF